The 28 T cell receptor beta chains presented below share a single source sample, sequenced in a study of PD-L1 blockade in urothelial cancer (TCRdb year 2017). The time point label of this sample denotes: pretreatment peripheral blood. The library was generated by the immunoSEQ multiplex PCR assay. Entries here come from immuneACCESS through TCRdb and include only in-frame sequences with V and J called. Some clones fail to appear in such tables; in the studies checked, an unresolved V gene covers under half of the shortfall, and the cause of the remainder is unknown. The sample has roughly 54,000 clones on record, around nine tenths of them singletons. The leading ten clones occupy approximately 14% of the sample. The starting material was PBMCs, obtained around atezolizumab (anti-PD-L1) treatment. Source of these receptors: a woman aged 60-75 years with urothelial cancer.

The gene calls are TRBV28 and TRBJ2-7, with 8 bases aligning to TRBD1. V trimming: 6 bases; J trimming: 2 bases; junction bases outside the gene matches: 6. Germline V gene data show CDR1 as MDHEN and CDR2 as SYDVKM. The CDR3 extends over 14 amino acids. The CDR3: CASRLPGQAYEQYF. DNA of the CDR3: TGTGCCAGCAGACTTCCGGGACAGGCCTACGAGCAGTACTTC.

This clone was seen only once. The V call is TRBV2, the J call TRBJ2-1; 14 bases fit TRBD2. The junction had 2 bases not matched to a gene; V was cut back by 4 bases and J by 6 bases. The germline V gene has CDR1 SNHLY and CDR2 FYNNEI. This CDR3 is 15 amino acids long. CDR3 sequence (DNA): TGTGCCAGCAGTGTGGGACTAGCGGGGGTCAATGAGCAGTTCTTC. Its protein product is CASSVGLAGVNEQFF.

This rearrangement joins TRBV10-3 to TRBJ1-4; 8 bases are a match to TRBD1. With 2 bases clipped from V and 7 bases from J, the junction kept 9 bases outside the gene matches. The CDR3 totals 16 residues. Germline values: CDR1 ENHRY, CDR2 SYGVKD. CDR3 in amino acids: CAISEPHGQGGEKLFF. The CDR3 DNA reads TGTGCCATCAGTGAGCCGCACGGACAGGGAGGTGAAAAACTGTTTTTT.

This clone was picked up one time. This chain uses TRBV5-1 with TRBJ1-4; D is unclear. Deletions cut 6 bases from V and 6 bases from J, with 15 bases between. This CDR3 is 14 amino acids long. Germline lookup yields CDR1 SGHRS and CDR2 YFSETQ. DNA of the CDR3: TGCGCCAGCACCATCGGGGTTTCGGATGAAAAACTGTTTTTT. It is translated as CASTIGVSDEKLFF. Full variable domain (remainder filled in from reference TRBV5-1 and TRBJ1-4): KAGVTQTPRYLIKTRGQQVTLSCSPISGHRSVSWYQQTPGQGLQFLFEYFSETQRNKGNFPGRFSGRQFSNSRSEMNVSTLELGDSALYLCASTIGVSDEKLFFGSGTQLSVL.

This chain connects TRBV5-1 to TRBJ2-7; TRBD1 matches 7 bases. In germline, CDR1 is SGHRS, CDR2 YFSETQ. The V and J ends lost 4 bases and 5 bases, in that order; junction bases with no gene match: 12. This CDR3 has 15 residues. In nucleotides, the CDR3 is TGCGCCAGCAGCATAGCGACAGGGTCGAGACACGAGCAGTACTTC. Its protein is CASSIATGSRHEQYF.

This clone showed up just a few times. V gene TRBV15 combines with J gene TRBJ2-2, with TRBD1 matching over 8 bases. With 2 bases clipped from V and 2 bases from J, the junction kept 10 bases outside the gene matches. From germline, CDR1 is LNHNV and CDR2 YYDKDF (reference sequence). The CDR3 sequence is 18 residues long. Here the CDR3 DNA reads TGTGCCACCAGCAGATCACAGGGGGTCATAATAAACACCGGGGAGCTGTTTTTT. Translating gives CATSRSQGVIINTGELFF.

This rearrangement joins TRBV7-9 to TRBJ2-7; TRBD2 agrees at 7 bases. This CDR3 is 16 amino acids long. The junction had 11 bases not matched to a gene; V was cut back by 1 base and J by 5 bases. In germline, CDR1 is SEHNR, CDR2 FQNEAQ (reference sequence). For the CDR3, the DNA is TGTGCCAGCAGCTTAGGGGGGAGGGCGGATTCGGACGAGCAGTACTTC. Encoded protein: CASSLGGRADSDEQYF.

A few counts support this clone. The genes are TRBV29-1 and TRBJ2-1; 8 bases match TRBD2. The V gene end was trimmed by 5 bases and the J gene end by 5 bases; junction bases not matched to a gene: 11. The CDR3 is 15 residues long. Germline values: CDR1 SQVTM, CDR2 ANQGSEA. CDR3 DNA: TGCAGCGTTCCCACAGGGTTAGCGGGAAACAATGAGCAGTTCTTC. It specifies CSVPTGLAGNNEQFF.

The chain joins TRBV4-3 to TRBJ1-1; TRBD1 might be the D (5 bases). Trimming pared 0 bases from V and 7 bases from J, leaving 12 bases between. Germline V gene sequence: CDR1 LGHNA, CDR2 YSLEER. The CDR3 sequence is 14 residues long. The CDR3 here is CASSQDQRGLEAFF. CDR3 nucleotide sequence: TGCGCCAGCAGCCAAGATCAAAGGGGCCTTGAAGCTTTCTTT.

This clone has only one observation. This chain links TRBV19 with TRBJ2-3; 10 bases line up with TRBD1. From germline, CDR1 is LNHDA and CDR2 SQIVND (reference sequence). J lost 4 bases, V lost 3 bases, and 4 bases had no gene match. This CDR3 is 15 amino acids long. The CDR3 loop is CASSMTGGAADTQYF. CDR3 nucleotide sequence: TGTGCCAGTAGTATGACAGGGGGCGCAGCAGATACGCAGTATTTT.

V is TRBV4-2 and J is TRBJ2-2; a weak D match, TRBD2 (6 bases). This CDR3 spans 16 amino acids. The ends were cut back, 1 base at V and 1 base at J, with 10 bases in the middle. The germline gives CDR1 LGHNA, CDR2 YNFKEQ. The CDR3 spells CASSQGWGVNTGELFF. As DNA, the CDR3 is TGTGCCAGCAGCCAAGGTTGGGGGGTGAACACCGGGGAGCTGTTTTTT.

This sequence joins TRBV28 and TRBJ1-4; 7 nucleotides align to TRBD1. CDR1 is MDHEN and CDR2 is SYDVKM in the germline V gene. The J segment lost 5 bases and the V segment lost 5 bases, leaving 5 bases of the junction unmatched. The CDR3 runs 14 residues. The CDR3 region is CASSQGGPNEKLFF. The CDR3 nucleotides read TGTGCCAGCAGTCAAGGGGGCCCGAATGAAAAACTGTTTTTT.

The chain combines TRBV4-1 with TRBJ2-7; 8 bases line up with TRBD1. The CDR3 totals 15 residues. J lost 5 bases, V lost 2 bases, and 8 bases had no gene match. CDR1 and CDR2 (germline): MGHRA, YSYEKL. The CDR3 reads CASSQHGAGGDEQYF. The CDR3 region has the DNA TGCGCCAGCAGCCAACACGGGGCAGGGGGCGACGAGCAGTACTTC.

CDR3 region: CASSQGAGARSSYEQYF. In nucleotides, the CDR3 is TGTGCCAGCAGCCAAGGGGCGGGGGCGAGGAGCTCCTACGAGCAGTACTTC. The genes are TRBV4-2 and TRBJ2-7, with D possibly being TRBD2 (7 bases). In germline, CDR1 is LGHNA, CDR2 YNFKEQ. The CDR3 consists of 17 residues. Trimming removed 1 base from V and 0 bases from J, with 16 bases in between.

This clone has a handful of counts. This chain links TRBV7-2 with TRBJ1-6; perhaps TRBD1 as D (5 bases). Between the trimmed V and J ends, which lost 2 bases and 4 bases, there was a span of 9 bases. The germline V gene encodes CDR1 SGHTA and CDR2 FQGNSA. The CDR3 length is 15 residues. The CDR3 DNA sequence: TGTGCCAGCAGCTTACAGGGAGGGTATAATTCACCCCTCCACTTT. Protein: CASSLQGGYNSPLHF.

The chain combines TRBV7-2 with TRBJ2-7; D perhaps matches TRBD2 (5 bases). The germline V gene encodes CDR1 SGHTA and CDR2 FQGNSA. V lost 0 bases and J lost 6, with 12 bases in between. The CDR3 runs 14 residues. This chain's CDR3 is CASSLAGDEGEQYF. DNA for the CDR3: TGTGCCAGCAGCTTAGCCGGGGATGAGGGCGAGCAGTACTTC. The full variable domain, completed using reference TRBV7-2 and TRBJ2-7, is GAGVSQSPSNKVTEKGKDVELRCDPISGHTALYWYRQSLGQGLEFLIYFQGNSAPDKSGLPSDRFSAERTGGSVSTLTIQRTQQEDSAVYLCASSLAGDEGEQYFGPGTRLTVT.

The chain employs TRBV5-4 and TRBJ2-3; 8 bases line up with TRBD2. The CDR3 totals 15 residues. Germline V gene lookup returns CDR1 SGHNT and CDR2 YYREEE (reference sequence). V gave up 5 bases and J gave up 2 bases; unmatched junction bases: 7. This CDR3 is CASSQGLANTDTQYF. CDR3 nucleotide sequence: TGTGCCAGCAGTCAAGGACTAGCTAACACAGATACGCAGTATTTT.

The chain is built from TRBV21-1 and TRBJ2-5; the table's D call TRBD2 went unverified against the DNA. TRBV21-1 is termed a pseudogene. The length of the CDR3 is 16 residues. This CDR3 reads CASSASTGGLQETQYF. The CDR3, as DNA: TGTGCCAGCAGCGCGTCTACGGGGGGCCTCCAAGAGACCCAGTACTTC.

In its sample, this clone was seen once. The CDR3 DNA reads as TGTGCCAGCAGCCCCCTCCGGGGGACGAACACTGAAGCTTTCTTT. It codes for CASSPLRGTNTEAFF. V and J are TRBV7-7 and TRBJ1-1; TRBD1 might be the D (5 bases). The CDR3 covers 15 residues. The V end was cut by 5 bases, the J end by 1 base, with 14 bases between. The germline V gene has CDR1 SSHAT and CDR2 FNYEAQ (reference sequence). Full variable domain (outside the CDR3, taken from reference TRBV7-7 and TRBJ1-1): GAGVSQSPRYKVTKRGQDVTLRCDPISSHATLYWYQQALGQGPEFLTYFNYEAQPDKSGLPSDRFSAERPEGSISTLTIQRTEQRDSAMYRCASSPLRGTNTEAFFGQGTRLTVV.

The chain uses TRBV5-1 and TRBJ2-7; a weak D match, TRBD1 (9 bases). The length of the CDR3 is 19 residues. CDR1 is SGHRS, CDR2 YFSETQ, per germline. The ends were cut back, 4 bases at V and 2 bases at J, with 28 bases in the middle. CDR3: CASSVPGTSSGTGTYEQYF. The CDR3 DNA sequence: TGCGCCAGCAGCGTACCCGGGACTAGTTCGGGGACAGGGACCTACGAGCAGTACTTC.

For the CDR3, the DNA is TGTGCCAGCAGCCCGGACCAGGGGTCAGAGACCCAGTACTTC. It translates to CASSPDQGSETQYF. The J gene is TRBJ2-5, the V gene TRBV7-9; D possibly corresponds to TRBD1 (6 bases). The V gene lost 5 bases and the J gene lost 4 bases, with 14 bases spanning the gap. The CDR3 has 14 residues. Germline loops: CDR1 SEHNR, CDR2 FQNEAQ (reference sequence).

The chain employs TRBV27 and TRBJ2-1; D is possibly TRBD2 (5 bases). Trimming shortened V by 8 bases and J by 2 bases, and 16 bases separated the two germline ends. Per the germline V gene, CDR1 is MNHEY and CDR2 is SMNVEV (reference sequence). This CDR3 contains 15 residues. This chain's CDR3 is CASRERLTAYNEQFF. The CDR3 nucleotides read TGTGCCAGCCGCGAAAGACTAACCGCCTACAATGAGCAGTTCTTC.

The chain carries TRBV10-3 and TRBJ2-7; D unresolved. From germline, CDR1 is ENHRY and CDR2 SYGVKD. V dropped 3 bases and J dropped 3 bases, with 18 bases sitting between them. The CDR3 runs 16 residues. The DNA for the CDR3 is TGTGCCATCAGTGATGCCTTATCGGGTCCCCGCTACGAGCAGTACTTC. Its protein product is CAISDALSGPRYEQYF.

The chain uses TRBV7-9 and TRBJ2-3; D gene unclear. Germline CDR1 SEHNR, CDR2 FQNEAQ (reference sequence). With 0 bases removed from V and 0 bases from J, the gap between germline ends came to 4 bases. This CDR3 contains 14 residues. The DNA of the CDR3 is TGTGCCAGCAGCTTAGCCCGTAGCACAGATACGCAGTATTTT. Translating it yields CASSLARSTDTQYF. Supplemented by reference TRBV7-9 and TRBJ2-3, the full variable domain reads DTGVSQNPRHKITKRGQNVTFRCDPISEHNRLYWYRQTLGQGPEFLTYFQNEAQLEKSRLLSDRFSAERPKGSFSTLEIQRTEQGDSAMYLCASSLARSTDTQYFGPGTRLTVL.

In this sample, this clone turned up once. This sequence joins TRBV15 and TRBJ2-1, with 8 bases lining up with TRBD1. V shed 8 bases and J 8 bases; nucleotides not matched to a gene: 14. The CDR3 runs 15 residues. Per the germline V gene, CDR1 is LNHNV and CDR2 is YYDKDF (reference sequence). CDR3 DNA: TGTGCCACCGCGAGAATGGGACAGGATTACGATGAGCAGTTCTTC. Residues: CATARMGQDYDEQFF.

V usage is TRBV2 and J usage is TRBJ2-5; no reliable D call. The CDR3 totals 14 residues. From germline, CDR1 is SNHLY and CDR2 FYNNEI. V lost 2 bases and J lost 5, with 12 bases in between. The CDR3 sequence: CASSELSRQETQYF. The CDR3 DNA follows: TGTGCCAGCAGTGAATTAAGCAGGCAGGAGACCCAGTACTTC.

This clone was counted once. The chain links TRBV18 to TRBJ2-7; 8 bases are a match to TRBD2. This CDR3 is 15 amino acids long. Germline assignment: CDR1 KGHSH and CDR2 LQKENI. V shed 9 bases, J shed 0 bases, and the junction held 10 bases outside the gene matches. CDR3 region: CASSTAGGGSYEQYF. The CDR3 nucleotides are TGTGCCAGTTCAACCGCGGGGGGAGGCTCCTACGAGCAGTACTTC. The entire variable domain, with the rest obtained from reference TRBV18 and TRBJ2-7, is as follows: NAGVMQNPRHLVRRRGQEARLRCSPMKGHSHVYWYRQLPEEGLKFMVYLQKENIIDESGMPKERFSAEFPKEGPSILRIQQVVRGDSAAYFCASSTAGGGSYEQYFGPGTRLTVT.

The chain has TRBV5-1 and TRBJ1-2; D ambiguous. CDR3 length: 15 amino acids. Trimming stripped 0 bases from V and 4 bases from J, with 13 bases between. CDR1 is SGHRS and CDR2 is YFSETQ in the germline V gene. For the CDR3, the DNA is TGCGCCAGCAGCTTGGATGGAGGACCGGGCTATGGCTACACCTTC. As protein: CASSLDGGPGYGYTF.